These T cell receptor beta chains were read from a single sample in a study of post-analysis software for immune sequencing data. A single record per CDR3 protein comes from TCRdb applying MiXCR to the PCR reads. The data hold 750,000 to 950,000 distinct CDR3 sequences, with about 57% observed a single time. Sequencing was done on a sample of blood. Every receptor here comes from a girl aged 5 to 17 with multiple sclerosis. The CDR3 runs from the conserved cysteine through the conserved F or W. D genes are given only for firm matches. Some rows have no size entry. The others give once, few or many, or a class for an expanded clone.

CASSPGQAMNTEAFF	TGTGCCAGCAGTCCGGGACAGGCCATGAACACTGAAGCTTTCTTT	NA	TRBD1	TRBV2	TRBJ1-1
CSARDRGAKNIQYF	TGCAGTGCTAGAGATCGGGGGGCGAAAAACATTCAGTACTTC	NA	NA	TRBV20-1	TRBJ2-4
CASSLALAGETQYF	TGTGCCAGCAGTTTAGCTCTAGCGGGGGAGACCCAGTACTTC	few	TRBD2	TRBV5-1	TRBJ2-5
CASGGSGRETQYF	TGTGCCAGCGGGGGGTCTGGGAGAGAGACCCAGTACTTC	NA	NA	TRBV6-5	TRBJ2-5
CSAPRLTGFNEQYF	TGCAGTGCCCCGCGTCTAACAGGGTTTAACGAGCAGTACTTC	few	NA	TRBV20-1	TRBJ2-7
CASSPDRGGGQPQHF	TGTGCCAGCAGTCCGGACAGGGGAGGGGGTCAGCCCCAGCATTTT	NA	TRBD1	TRBV12-3/TRBV12-4	TRBJ1-5
CASSFSRVGETQYF	TGTGCCAGCAGCTTTTCCCGTGTTGGGGAGACCCAGTACTTC	NA	NA	TRBV12-1	TRBJ2-5
CASSLGQPHVHEQYF	TGCGCCAGCAGCCTGGGACAACCGCACGTCCACGAGCAGTACTTC	NA	NA	TRBV5-1	TRBJ2-7
CASSYGQGALSTDTQYF	TGTGCCAGCAGTTACGGCCAGGGGGCCTTGAGCACAGATACGCAGTATTTT	NA	TRBD1	TRBV6-5	TRBJ2-3
CSVSLVLRETQYF	TGCAGCGTTTCCCTAGTCTTAAGGGAGACCCAGTACTTC	NA	NA	TRBV29-1	TRBJ2-5
CASRPPGPRRAYEQYF	TGTGCCAGCAGGCCACCCGGGCCAAGGAGGGCATACGAGCAGTACTTC	NA	NA	TRBV5-8	TRBJ2-7
CASSQLWTASYEQYF	TGTGCCAGCAGCCAACTTTGGACAGCCTCCTACGAGCAGTACTTC	NA	NA	TRBV3-1	TRBJ2-7
CASSRVAGEYNEQFF	TGTGCCAGCAGCCGAGTAGCGGGAGAGTACAATGAGCAGTTCTTC	NA	TRBD2	TRBV3-1	TRBJ2-1
CASSHGQGSSGQYF	TGTGCCAGCAGCCACGGACAGGGATCGAGTGGGCAGTACTTC	NA	TRBD1	TRBV7-8	TRBJ2-7
CASGLGDTQYF	TGTGCTAGTGGTTTGGGGGATACGCAGTATTTT	few	NA	TRBV12-5	TRBJ2-3
CASSYQAKQYF	TGTGCCAGCAGTTACCAGGCTAAGCAGTACTTC	NA	NA	TRBV6-5	TRBJ2-4
CASSIGQLNEKLFF	TGTGCCAGTAGTATAGGACAGTTGAATGAAAAACTGTTTTTT	NA	NA	TRBV19	TRBJ1-4
CSARDGGTGSHEQYF	TGCAGTGCTAGAGATGGAGGGACAGGGTCCCACGAGCAGTACTTC	NA	TRBD1	TRBV20-1	TRBJ2-7
CAISEGQNRETQYF	TGTGCCATCAGTGAGGGACAGAACCGAGAGACCCAGTACTTC	NA	NA	TRBV10-3	TRBJ2-5
CASSLEGVGYTF	TGCGCCAGCAGCTTGGAAGGGGTAGGCTACACCTTC	few	NA	TRBV5-1	TRBJ1-2
CASTLRRGKNTEAFF	TGTGCCAGCACCCTAAGGAGGGGTAAGAACACTGAAGCTTTCTTT	NA	NA	TRBV7-8	TRBJ1-1
CASSVGGLPGFYEQYF	TGTGCCAGCAGCGTAGGGGGACTCCCGGGCTTCTACGAGCAGTACTTC	few	NA	TRBV9	TRBJ2-7
CASRSALEAGRNEQFF	TGTGCCAGCAGATCTGCCTTGGAGGCTGGTAGAAATGAGCAGTTCTTC	NA	NA	TRBV12-3/TRBV12-4	TRBJ2-1
CASSRGSYNEQFF	TGTGCCAGCAGCCGGGGCTCCTACAATGAGCAGTTCTTC	NA	NA	TRBV6-5	TRBJ2-1
CASSFPGGSYEQYF	TGTGCCAGCAGCTTTCCTGGCGGGAGCTACGAGCAGTACTTC	few	TRBD2	TRBV7-9	TRBJ2-7
CSADSTSGSYNEQFF	TGCAGTGCAGACTCGACTAGCGGCTCCTACAATGAGCAGTTCTTC	NA	TRBD2	TRBV20-1	TRBJ2-1
CASSLLLAANIQETQYF	TGCGCCAGCAGCTTGCTACTAGCGGCAAATATCCAAGAGACCCAGTACTTC	NA	TRBD2	TRBV5-1	TRBJ2-5
CASSYLAGASHNEQFF	TGCGCCAGCAGCTACTTAGCGGGTGCCTCCCACAATGAGCAGTTCTTC	once	TRBD2	TRBV5-1	TRBJ2-1
CSVRQGATKNIQYF	TGCAGCGTTCGTCAGGGGGCAACCAAAAACATTCAGTACTTC	NA	TRBD1	TRBV29-1	TRBJ2-4
CSARAVRAYEQYF	TGCAGTGCTAGAGCAGTCAGGGCCTACGAGCAGTACTTC	NA	NA	TRBV20-1	TRBJ2-7
CASSSSGRGEETQYF	TGTGCCAGCAGCTCTAGCGGGAGAGGGGAAGAGACCCAGTACTTC	NA	TRBD2	TRBV9	TRBJ2-5
CSVEGGGTSYEQYF	TGCAGCGTTGAGGGGGGGGGAACAAGCTACGAGCAGTACTTC	NA	TRBD2	TRBV29-1	TRBJ2-7
CASNFGGARGLAGSYEQYF	TGTGCCAGCAACTTCGGCGGCGCACGAGGACTAGCGGGGAGCTACGAGCAGTACTTC	NA	TRBD2	TRBV11-2	TRBJ2-7
CASSPDSASSYNEQFF	TGTGCCAGCAGCCCAGATTCTGCGAGCTCCTACAATGAGCAGTTCTTC	NA	NA	TRBV7-2	TRBJ2-1
CASGTGANYGYTF	TGTGCCAGCGGGACAGGGGCGAACTATGGCTACACCTTC	few	TRBD1	TRBV19	TRBJ1-2
CASSVNSGSPSTDTQYF	TGTGCCAGCAGCGTGAACTCGGGGAGCCCGAGCACAGATACGCAGTATTTT	few	NA	TRBV9	TRBJ2-3
CASSLNRGPYNEQFF	TGTGCCAGCAGCTTAAACAGGGGGCCGTACAATGAGCAGTTCTTC	NA	TRBD1	TRBV7-3	TRBJ2-1
CASSQNRENYGYTF	TGTGCCAGCAGCCAAAACAGGGAAAACTATGGCTACACCTTC	NA	NA	TRBV7-9	TRBJ1-2
CSARDGDRIRTEAFF	TGCAGTGCTAGAGATGGGGACAGAATTCGCACTGAAGCTTTCTTT	NA	TRBD1	TRBV20-1	TRBJ1-1